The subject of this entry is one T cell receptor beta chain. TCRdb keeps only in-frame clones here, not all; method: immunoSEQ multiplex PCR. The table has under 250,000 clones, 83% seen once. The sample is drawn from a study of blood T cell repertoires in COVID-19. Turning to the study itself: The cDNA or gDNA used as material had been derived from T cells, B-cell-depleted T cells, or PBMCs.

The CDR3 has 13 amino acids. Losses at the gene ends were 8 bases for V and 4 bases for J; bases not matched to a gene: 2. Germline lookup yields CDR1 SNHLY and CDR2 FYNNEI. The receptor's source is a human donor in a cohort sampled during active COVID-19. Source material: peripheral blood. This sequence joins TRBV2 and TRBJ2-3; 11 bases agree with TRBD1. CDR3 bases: TGTGCCAGCGGACAGGGGGCAGCAGATACGCAGTATTTT. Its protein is CASGQGAADTQYF.